The rows below give T cell receptor beta chains drawn from one sample of a study of cytomegalovirus exposure and HLA in healthy donors. This table comes from immunoSEQ multiplex PCR, and its TCRdb copy is limited to in-frame clones, with some not included. The sample carries 100,000 to 150,000 clones, nearly 90% recorded once. Sequencing input: PBMCs. These receptors were obtained from a man between 25 and 39 years old in good health and CMV-seronegative. CDR3s include the opening cysteine and the closing phenylalanine or tryptophan. The D gene is left open where the match is weak. Rows may omit the clone size; those that give it use once, few, many or a size class.

.,TRBV5-1,14,.,TRBJ1-6,CASSSQGTNSPLHF,TGCGCCAGCAGCTCACAGGGAACGAATTCACCCCTCCACTTT
.,TRBV7-2,15,TRBD2,TRBJ2-3,CASTPSSGGAGTQYF,TGTGCCAGCACTCCCAGTAGCGGGGGGGCGGGTACGCAGTATTTT
.,TRBV7-2,15,.,TRBJ2-5,CASGAGSGSQETQYF,TGTGCCAGCGGGGCAGGGTCGGGCAGTCAAGAGACCCAGTACTTC
.,TRBV7-8,16,.,TRBJ2-3,CASSWEAGVVEDTQYF,TGTGCCAGCAGCTGGGAAGCAGGGGTGGTAGAAGATACGCAGTATTTT
.,TRBV5-6,14,.,TRBJ1-1,CASSLEWSDTEAFF,TGTGCCAGCAGCTTGGAGTGGTCGGACACTGAAGCTTTCTTT
few,TRBV10-2,11,.,TRBJ2-7,CASSPLSEQYF,TGCGCCAGCAGTCCACTCTCCGAGCAGTACTTC
.,TRBV5-8,15,.,TRBJ1-5,CASGLRGGVGQPQHF,TGTGCCAGCGGCCTAAGGGGGGGGGTCGGTCAGCCCCAGCATTTT
.,TRBV27,14,.,TRBJ2-3,CASSLVEAGDTQYF,TGTGCCAGCAGTTTAGTGGAGGCTGGGGATACGCAGTATTTT
.,TRBV7-8,15,.,TRBJ2-1,CASSLMDLLNNEQFF,TGTGCCAGCAGCTTAATGGACTTACTAAACAATGAGCAGTTCTTC
.,TRBV10-1,20,.,TRBJ1-5,CASSESNIVEARRSNQPQHF,TGCGCCAGCAGTGAGTCAAACATAGTTGAGGCGCGCCGAAGCAATCAGCCCCAGCATTTT
once,TRBV7-6,14,TRBD1,TRBJ1-1,CASSPAGGYTEAFF,TGTGCCAGCAGCCCAGCAGGGGGCTATACTGAAGCTTTCTTT
.,TRBV29-1,13,TRBD1,TRBJ2-7,CSVARDRGYEQYF,TGCAGCGTGGCACGGGACAGGGGCTACGAGCAGTACTTC
.,TRBV7-2,12,.,TRBJ1-6,CASSPLNRALHF,TGTGCCAGCAGCCCGCTCAACAGGGCCCTCCACTTT
.,TRBV19,14,.,TRBJ1-5,CASSIWRGNQPQHF,TGTGCCAGTAGTATTTGGAGGGGCAATCAGCCCCAGCATTTT
.,TRBV7-6,15,TRBD1,TRBJ2-2,CASNLRGRNTGELFF,TGTGCCAGCAACCTCAGGGGGAGGAACACCGGGGAGCTGTTTTTT
.,TRBV6-6,11,.,TRBJ2-5,CASSYAETQYF,TGTGCCAGCAGTTACGCGGAGACCCAGTACTTC
.,TRBV6-1,14,.,TRBJ1-1,CASQASRGAGEAFF,TGTGCCTCCCAGGCATCCCGGGGAGCGGGCGAAGCTTTCTTT
.,TRBV5-6,15,TRBD2,TRBJ2-7,CASSLVSGGGYEQYF,TGTGCCAGCAGCTTAGTGAGCGGGGGAGGCTACGAGCAGTACTTC
few,TRBV18,14,.,TRBJ2-7,CASSPGGVGAEQYF,TGTGCCAGCTCACCCGGCGGGGTCGGGGCCGAGCAGTACTTC
.,TRBV29-1,13,.,TRBJ2-2,CSVVGGLTGELFF,TGCAGCGTTGTTGGGGGCCTCACCGGGGAGCTGTTTTTT
.,TRBV11-2,16,TRBD1,TRBJ2-2,CASSKKQGAYLGELFF,TGTGCCAGCAGCAAAAAACAGGGGGCGTATCTCGGGGAGCTGTTTTTT
few,TRBV12-5,17,.,TRBJ1-5,CASGLAPGRGGNQPQHF,TGTGCTAGTGGTTTGGCCCCGGGCAGGGGAGGCAATCAGCCCCAGCATTTT
.,TRBV7-3,19,TRBD2,TRBJ2-3,CASSFRGTRLAGLTDTQYF,TGTGCCAGCAGCTTTAGAGGGACCCGACTAGCGGGGTTGACAGATACGCAGTATTTT
once,TRBV7-9,15,.,TRBJ1-4,CASSLEVAGNEKLFF,TGTGCCAGCAGCTTAGAGGTGGCAGGGAATGAAAAACTGTTTTTT
.,TRBV14,15,TRBD1,TRBJ1-3,CASSPWTGSGNTIYF,TGTGCCAGCAGCCCATGGACAGGGTCTGGAAACACCATATATTTT
.,TRBV5-5,15,.,TRBJ2-5,CASSLSHLDGETQYF,TGTGCCAGCAGCTTATCACACCTTGACGGGGAGACCCAGTACTTC
.,TRBV27,15,TRBD1,TRBJ1-2,CASKQTGGRAYGYTF,TGTGCCAGCAAACAGACAGGGGGGCGGGCCTATGGCTACACCTTC
.,TRBV2,17,TRBD1,TRBJ1-5,CASGGLPGQGFNQPQHF,TGTGCCAGCGGGGGCCTACCAGGACAGGGCTTCAATCAGCCCCAGCATTTT
.,TRBV27,15,.,TRBJ1-1,CASSLTAGGNTEAFF,TGTGCCAGCAGTTTAACGGCTGGGGGCAACACTGAAGCTTTCTTT